This T cell receptor (beta chain) is from a study of T cell repertoires in cytomegalovirus infection. Study as a whole: CMV infection together with matching HLA type was indicated by public TCR beta signatures.

TCRdb re-analysed the reads in MiXCR, keeping a single row per CDR3 protein. The sample holds about 140,000 distinct CDR3 sequences, under 8% seen once. The CDR3 spans 13 residues. From germline, CDR1 is SQVTM and CDR2 ANQGSEA. V lost 6 bases to trimming and J lost 1 base; unmatched junction nucleotides: 3. This clonotype showed up many times. The antigen remains undetermined. Whole-study findings and limits: CMV-specific HLA-C-restricted TCR beta clonotypes dominated the ex vivo response. Frequencies of public TCR beta families were cumulated, and this identified carriers of CMV plus the relevant HLA.

This receptor was obtained from a human donor in good health (CMV status not recorded). Some clones in this sample may be carry-over from other donors' samples. This chain uses TRBV29-1 with TRBJ1-1, with TRBD1 matching 9 bases. Input material: PBMCs. The CDR3 DNA is TGCAGCGTGGGGGGACAGGGGAACACTGAAGCTTTCTTT. Encoded protein: CSVGGQGNTEAFF.